These 28 T cell receptor beta chains originate from one sample sequenced in a study of blood T cell repertoires in COVID-19. Assay: immunoSEQ multiplex PCR; the TCRdb copy retains only in-frame clones and omits some. The sample lists just over 60,000 clones; under 85% were seen once. The material sequenced was peripheral blood. The receptors come from a woman over 75 with active or convalescent COVID-19.

The rearrangement uses TRBV7-2 and TRBJ1-4; TRBD1 might be the D (5 bases). Germline loops: CDR1 SGHTA, CDR2 FQGNSA. The V end was cut by 4 bases, the J end by 10 bases, with 13 bases between. CDR3 length: 13 residues. The CDR3 is CASSYEGRGKLFF. As DNA, the CDR3 is TGTGCCAGCAGCTACGAAGGGAGGGGAAAACTGTTTTTT.

The chain combines TRBV10-3 with TRBJ2-7, with D possibly matching TRBD1 (6 bases). Germline CDR1 and CDR2: ENHRY and SYGVKD. Deletions cut 6 bases from V and 9 bases from J, with 18 bases between. The CDR3 has 13 amino acids. CDR3 DNA sequence: TGTGCCATCAGGGGCAACAGGGAGTCGGGGCAGTACTTC. Translated, it gives CAIRGNRESGQYF.

The chain recombines TRBV28 with TRBJ2-5; 10 bases agree with TRBD1. The germline CDR1 and CDR2 sequences are MDHEN and SYDVKM. The CDR3 contains 17 residues. V shed 7 bases and J 3 bases; nucleotides not matched to a gene: 14. CDR3 nucleotide sequence: TGTGCCAGCAACCTAGGGACGACAGGGGGCATGGAAGAGACCCAGTACTTC. It yields the protein CASNLGTTGGMEETQYF.

The chain links TRBV6-5 to TRBJ1-3, with D maybe TRBD1 (6 bases). The CDR3 runs to 14 residues. The germline gives CDR1 MNHEY, CDR2 SVGAGI. The V end lost 8 bases, the J end lost 0 bases, and 11 bases lay between the germline ends. For the CDR3, the DNA is TGTGCCAGCGAAGACAGGACCTCTGGAAACACCATATATTTT. Protein product: CASEDRTSGNTIYF.

The chain is built from TRBV5-1 and TRBJ1-6, with D perhaps TRBD1 (6 bases). The CDR3 consists of 14 residues. The V and J ends lost 0 bases and 7 bases respectively, with 8 bases between them. Per the germline V gene, CDR1 is SGHRS and CDR2 is YFSETQ. CDR3 amino acids: CASSLAQGNSPLHF. CDR3 DNA sequence: TGCGCCAGCAGCTTGGCGCAGGGGAATTCACCCCTCCACTTT.

The chain has TRBV5-4 and TRBJ1-4, with 7 bases that match TRBD1. Germline trimming cut 0 bases from V and 4 bases from J; bases unmatched to any gene: 6. The CDR3 consists of 16 residues. Germline V lookup: CDR1 SGHNT, CDR2 YYREEE (reference sequence). CDR3 sequence reads: CASSLGRDRSNEKLFF. Here the CDR3 DNA reads TGTGCCAGCAGCTTGGGAAGGGACAGAAGTAATGAAAAACTGTTTTTT.

The CDR3 nucleotides are TGTGCCAGCACCGAGGCGGGAGGTGAAGCTTTCTTT. It translates to CASTEAGGEAFF. The rearrangement joins TRBV12-3 or TRBV12-4 to TRBJ1-1; D gene ambiguous. The germline V and J ends were trimmed by 7 bases and 7 bases, with 13 bases remaining between them. The CDR3 loop spans 12 amino acids.

This chain links TRBV6-2 or TRBV6-3 with TRBJ1-1; 7 nucleotides match TRBD1. V shed 5 bases and J 3 bases; nucleotides not matched to a gene: 6. The CDR3 extends over 14 amino acids. From germline, CDR1 is MNHEY and CDR2 SVGEGT. The CDR3 reads CASSETGWDTEAFF. Written as DNA, the CDR3 is TGTGCCAGCAGTGAGACAGGGTGGGACACTGAAGCTTTCTTT.

The chain links TRBV9 to TRBJ1-3; no definite D call. Trimming took off 0 bases at V and 0 bases at J, with 10 bases between the two ends. There are 16 residues in the CDR3. The germline gives CDR1 SGDLS, CDR2 YYNGEE. The CDR3 DNA follows: TGTGCCAGCAGCGTAGCCGTGGGGAGCTCTGGAAACACCATATATTTT. Translation: CASSVAVGSSGNTIYF. The full variable domain, its missing parts supplied by reference TRBV9 and TRBJ1-3, is DSGVTQTPKHLITATGQRVTLRCSPRSGDLSVYWYQQSLDQGLQFLIQYYNGEERAKGNILERFSAQQFPDLHSELNLSSLELGDSALYFCASSVAVGSSGNTIYFGEGSWLTVV.

The V and J genes are TRBV25-1 and TRBJ1-6; D gene ambiguous. V lost 2 bases and J 14 bases, leaving 13 bases between the germline ends. The V gene's germline CDR1 is MGHDK and CDR2 SYGVNS. The CDR3 loop spans 13 amino acids. This CDR3 reads CASSERILASLHF. The CDR3 coding sequence is TGTGCCAGCAGTGAACGTATCCTGGCATCCCTCCACTTT.

V and J are TRBV21-1 and TRBJ1-5; the D segment call TRBD1 is taken from the table without a DNA check. TRBV21-1 is a pseudogene. The CDR3 covers 14 residues. This CDR3 is CASSLGRGNQPQHF. CDR3 DNA: TGTGCCAGCAGCTTGGGCAGGGGGAATCAGCCCCAGCATTTT.

The J gene is TRBJ1-2, the V gene TRBV15; D not resolved. This CDR3 is 15 amino acids long. The V end lost 0 bases, the J end lost 3 bases, and 11 bases lay between the germline ends. From germline, CDR1 is LNHNV and CDR2 YYDKDF (reference sequence). For the CDR3, the DNA is TGTGCCACCAGCAGAGAAACATTCGGGGACTATGGCTACACCTTC. It encodes CATSRETFGDYGYTF. The full variable domain, rest sourced from reference TRBV15 and TRBJ1-2, is DAMVIQNPRYQVTQFGKPVTLSCSQTLNHNVMYWYQQKSSQAPKLLFHYYDKDFNNEADTPDNFQSRRPNTSFCFLDIRSPGLGDTAMYLCATSRETFGDYGYTFGSGTRLTVV.

This clone was recorded a few times. The chain is built from TRBV5-4 and TRBJ2-7, with 7 bases aligning to TRBD1. V dropped 5 bases and J dropped 0; count of bases not matched to a gene: 5. The germline CDR1 and CDR2 sequences are SGHNT and YYREEE (reference sequence). The length of the CDR3 is 14 residues. The CDR3 DNA is TGTGCCAGCAGGGCCGGGACAGACTCCTACGAGCAGTACTTC. Protein sequence: CASRAGTDSYEQYF.

The V call is TRBV27, the J call TRBJ2-1, with D possibly being TRBD1 (6 bases). Trimming took off 5 bases at V and 8 bases at J, with 13 bases between the two ends. This CDR3 comprises 13 residues. CDR1 is MNHEY and CDR2 is SMNVEV in the germline V gene (reference sequence). Here the CDR3 reads CASSLTGSDEQFF. CDR3 sequence (DNA): TGTGCCAGCAGTCTCACAGGGAGCGATGAGCAGTTCTTC.

The gene calls are TRBV7-2 and TRBJ1-2; D is unclear. The V end lost 5 bases, the J end lost 0 bases, and 13 bases lay between the germline ends. Germline V gene sequence: CDR1 SGHTA, CDR2 FQGNSA. The CDR3 runs to 15 residues. This CDR3 reads CASSNLGGTNYGYTF. The CDR3 coding sequence is TGTGCCAGCAGCAACTTAGGCGGCACTAACTATGGCTACACCTTC.

This clone was seen repeatedly, ten times or more. This rearrangement joins TRBV5-1 to TRBJ1-1, with D tentatively TRBD1 (6 bases). Germline V lookup: CDR1 SGHRS, CDR2 YFSETQ. V lost 4 bases to trimming and J lost 1 base, with 11 bases between them. The CDR3 spans 14 residues. CDR3 coding DNA: TGCGCCAGCAGCCAAACGACAGGGAACACTGAAGCTTTCTTT. Its translation: CASSQTTGNTEAFF.

The chain uses TRBV9 and TRBJ2-1; TRBD2 agrees at 12 bases. Germline-derived CDR1 and CDR2 are SGDLS and YYNGEE. There are 14 residues in the CDR3. Trimming took 0 bases from V and 13 from J; bases not matched to a gene: 5. CDR3 sequence reads: CASSVALAGGGQFF. In DNA, the CDR3 is TGTGCCAGCAGCGTAGCACTAGCGGGGGGAGGACAGTTCTTC.

The V gene is TRBV15, the J gene TRBJ1-6, with 10 bases aligning to TRBD1. Per germline, CDR1 LNHNV and CDR2 YYDKDF (reference sequence). Germline trimming cut 2 bases from V and 9 bases from J; bases unmatched to any gene: 4. This CDR3 contains 15 residues. The CDR3 is CATSRSGTGVSPLHF. The CDR3 nucleotides read TGTGCCACCAGCAGAAGTGGGACAGGGGTTTCACCCCTCCACTTT.

This clone was recorded only once. The V call is TRBV6-1, the J call TRBJ1-1; D is undetermined. This CDR3 comprises 14 residues. Germline CDR1 is MNHNS and CDR2 is SASEGT. Trimming shortened V by 2 bases and J by 5 bases, and 12 bases separated the two germline ends. The CDR3 sequence: CASSESAPRTEAFF. The CDR3 DNA is TGTGCCAGCAGTGAATCAGCCCCGAGGACTGAAGCTTTCTTT.

This clone was seen repeatedly, ten times or more. The chain recombines TRBV5-6 with TRBJ2-7, with TRBD2 as a possible D gene (6 bases). CDR1 and CDR2 (germline): SGHDT, YYEEEE. This CDR3 contains 14 residues. Trimming removed 4 bases at V and 2 bases at J, with 13 bases between. CDR3 DNA: TGTGCCAGCAGCCTTGGGGGGAGGCCCTACGAGCAGTACTTC. Translating gives CASSLGGRPYEQYF.

The rearrangement joins TRBV18 to TRBJ1-6; weak D call: TRBD1 (6 bases). V shed 3 bases and J shed 0 bases, with 12 bases lying between them. The CDR3 runs to 17 residues. Germline lookup yields CDR1 KGHSH and CDR2 LQKENI. The CDR3 spells CASSPGQTNSYNSPLHF. The CDR3, as DNA: TGTGCCAGCTCACCCGGACAGACCAACTCCTATAATTCACCCCTCCACTTT.

The chain recombines TRBV5-8 with TRBJ1-1; perhaps TRBD1 as D (5 bases). The germline V gene has CDR1 SGHTS and CDR2 YDEGEE. Trimming cost V 7 bases and J 4 bases, with 17 bases left between them. This CDR3 spans 14 amino acids. The chain's CDR3 is CASLLGGLGTEAFF. In DNA form, the CDR3 reads TGTGCCAGCCTCCTGGGGGGGTTGGGCACTGAAGCTTTCTTT.

The V gene is TRBV12-3 or TRBV12-4, the J gene TRBJ1-1, with TRBD1 identical over 7 bases. Germline trimming cut 6 bases from V and 1 base from J; bases unmatched to any gene: 2. The CDR3 is 13 residues long. This CDR3 reads CASRRTGNTEAFF. CDR3 in DNA: TGTGCCAGCAGGAGGACAGGGAACACTGAAGCTTTCTTT.

The rearrangement uses TRBV14 and TRBJ2-1; D might be TRBD2 (6 bases). Germline V CDR1 and CDR2: SGHDN, FVKESK. Between the trimmed V and J ends, which lost 4 bases and 0 bases, there was a span of 16 bases. This CDR3 is 17 amino acids long. In DNA form, the CDR3 reads TGTGCCAGCAGCCGGGGGTGGCGGGGAAGCTCCTACAATGAGCAGTTCTTC. Encoded protein: CASSRGWRGSSYNEQFF.

In regard to this clone: A junction boundary mismatches the germline segment, possibly from a read error. The V call is TRBV6-5, the J call TRBJ2-7; 7 bases line up with TRBD2. Looked up from germline, CDR1 is MNHEY and CDR2 is SVGAGI. CDR3 length: 15 residues. The CDR3: CASRASQDGGSSEAF. Here the CDR3 DNA reads TGTGCCAGCAGAGCCAGCCAGGACGGGGGGTCCTCAGAGGCCTTC.

The V call is TRBV19, the J call TRBJ1-2; D is uncertain. The CDR3 contains 16 residues. CDR1 and CDR2 from the germline V gene are LNHDA and SQIVND (reference sequence). V was trimmed by 2 bases and J by 1 base, leaving 14 bases between them. CDR3 DNA sequence: TGTGCCAGTAGTATAAGTTCGAGGGCATATAACTATGGCTACACCTTC. It codes for CASSISSRAYNYGYTF.

V is TRBV19 and J is TRBJ1-2; D may be TRBD1 (5 bases). V was cut by 1 base and J by 6 bases, with 12 bases left in between. Germline V gene sequence: CDR1 LNHDA, CDR2 SQIVND (reference sequence). This CDR3 spans 14 amino acids. CDR3 nucleotide sequence: TGTGCCAGTAGTATAGGTCCCAGGGAAGATGGCTACACCTTC. This codes for CASSIGPREDGYTF.

Many counts were recorded for this clone. The J gene is TRBJ2-5, the V gene TRBV7-3; 9 nucleotides line up with TRBD1. J gave up 5 bases and V 4 bases, and 8 bases lay outside the gene matches. The CDR3 consists of 15 residues. Germline values: CDR1 SGHTA, CDR2 FQGTGA. In DNA form, the CDR3 reads TGTGCCAGCAGCTCCACAGGGGGCCTCGGGGAGACCCAGTACTTC. This gives the protein CASSSTGGLGETQYF. Drawing the rest from reference TRBV7-3 and TRBJ2-5, the complete variable domain is GAGVSQTPSNKVTEKGKYVELRCDPISGHTALYWYRQSLGQGPEFLIYFQGTGAADDSGLPNDRFFAVRPEGSVSTLKIQRTERGDSAVYLCASSSTGGLGETQYFGPGTRLLVL.